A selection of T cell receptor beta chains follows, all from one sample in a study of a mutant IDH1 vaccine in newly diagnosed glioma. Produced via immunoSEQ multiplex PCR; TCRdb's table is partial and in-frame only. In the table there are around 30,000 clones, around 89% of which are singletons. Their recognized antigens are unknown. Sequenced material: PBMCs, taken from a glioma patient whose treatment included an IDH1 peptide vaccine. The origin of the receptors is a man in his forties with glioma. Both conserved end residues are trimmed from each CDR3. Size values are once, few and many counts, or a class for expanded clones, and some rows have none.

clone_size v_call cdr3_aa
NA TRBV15 ATSSFPAQPQH
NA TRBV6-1 ASSLSRAAF
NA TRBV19 ASSLGTSGTTDTQY
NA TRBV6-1 ASSEGGGGAGLGEQY
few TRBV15 ATSRDLGGNLNTEAF
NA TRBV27 ARETGQRTEAF
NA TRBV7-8 ASSWDSTGYGYT
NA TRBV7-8 ASSPTNPTLPQH
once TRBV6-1 AIKVPAGGPYEQY
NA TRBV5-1 ASRPGTGAQETQY
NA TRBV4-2 ASSQRGYQETQY
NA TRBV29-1 SAEGDTSYEQY
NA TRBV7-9 ASSLGWDSPIRIQY
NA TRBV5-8 ASTSRGFNEKLF
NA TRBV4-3 ASSLGPISGNTIY
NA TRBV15 ATSSGLGLVTEAF
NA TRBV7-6 ASSLAGDNSPLH
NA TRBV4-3 ASSQDLGGTGELF
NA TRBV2 ASRPRLGRGETQY
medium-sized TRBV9 ASSVGWAGSNTEAF
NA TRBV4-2 ASSQDLGGGSYEQY
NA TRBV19 ASSPTGFNYGYT
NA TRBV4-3 ASSQALIQSTYGYT
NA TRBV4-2 ASSPRRESGANVLT
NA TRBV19 ASSMDRPSSGNTIY
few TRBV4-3 ASSSQLAGGLVELF
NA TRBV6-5 ASRGAGVVNEQF
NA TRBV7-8 ASSLSQLEQY
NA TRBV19 ASRGQGTYEQY
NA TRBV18 ASSPPPGQGREKLF
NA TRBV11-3 ASSPNTGVTGELF
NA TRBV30 AWDSGTAGDTGELF
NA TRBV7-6 ASRHSTNTEAF
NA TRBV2 ASSDPGQDSNQPQH
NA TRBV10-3 ASAPEQGSNQPQH
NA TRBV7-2 ASRQREKSGELF
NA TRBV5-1 ASSLGVNTEAF
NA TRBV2 ASFTEGTSYEQY
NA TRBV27 ASSFRASGGYNEQF
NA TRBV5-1 ASRRDRPELFGF
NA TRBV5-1 ASSATQLNYGYT
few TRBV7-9 ASSSGPGSGETQY
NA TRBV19 ASVGRGTDTQY
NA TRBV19 ASSSPGSSGTGELF
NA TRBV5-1 ASSGLAGGTDTQY
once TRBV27 ASSKRQGLAKNIQY
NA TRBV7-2 ASSWREGAGELF
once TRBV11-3 ASSPGPPADEAF
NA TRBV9 ASSVAGRVFTDTQY
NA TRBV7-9 ASSPGRGDNQPQH
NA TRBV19 ASGNDMNTEAF
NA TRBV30 AWSYGGTGATNYGYT
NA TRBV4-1 ASSQSFPSNQPQH
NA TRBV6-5 ASSYSAQGDNYGYT
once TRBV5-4 ASSLAAGTALENTEAF
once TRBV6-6 ANRPESTDTQY
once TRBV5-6 ASSSIDSDTGELF
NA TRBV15 ATSSFTSGGNEQF
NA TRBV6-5 ASSSWGSTKGEAF